This passage covers 23 T cell receptor beta chains from one sample sequenced in a study of patients and donors after allogeneic stem cell transplantation. Via MiXCR, TCRdb re-called the RT-PCR reads, giving one row per CDR3 protein. This table has over 400,000 distinct CDR3 sequences, around 16% appearing once. The sample was blood, either unsorted or a sorted T cell fraction (not recorded which). The receptors here all came from a human donor who was either an allogeneic HSCT recipient or a stem cell or donor lymphocyte infusion donor (not recorded which). It is not recorded whose cells these are; they may come from a transplant donor.

Only a few counts were recorded for this clonotype. The chain couples TRBV9 to TRBJ2-1; D is possibly TRBD2 (6 bases). The CDR3 covers 14 residues. The germline gives CDR1 SGDLS, CDR2 YYNGEE. V dropped 4 bases and J dropped 3 bases, with 11 bases sitting between them. CDR3 amino acids: CASSSLTSYNEQFF. For the CDR3, the DNA is TGTGCCAGCAGCTCCCTGACTAGCTACAATGAGCAGTTCTTC.

The CDR3 spells CASSQVRGAGPHEQYF. The CDR3, as DNA: TGTGCCAGCAGCCAAGTTAGAGGGGCCGGCCCCCACGAGCAGTACTTC. The chain carries TRBV4-2 and TRBJ2-7; perhaps D is TRBD1 or TRBD2 (5 bases each). The V end was cut by 1 base, the J end by 5 bases, with 18 bases between. Germline lookup yields CDR1 LGHNA and CDR2 YNFKEQ. This CDR3 region has 16 residues.

This chain connects TRBV7-2 to TRBJ2-2, with 8 bases lining up with TRBD1. The ends lost 6 bases at V and 2 bases at J; junction bases unmatched: 5. The CDR3 has 15 amino acids. Germline CDR1 is SGHTA and CDR2 is FQGNSA. CDR3 nucleotides: TGTGCCAGCAGTATACAGGGGGGAAACACCGGGGAGCTGTTTTTT. Its protein product is CASSIQGGNTGELFF.

There are a few counts of this clonotype. V is TRBV11-1 and J is TRBJ2-7; TRBD1 might be the D (6 bases). The CDR3 sequence is 18 residues long. Trimming removed 4 bases at V and 3 bases at J, with 25 bases between. Germline values: CDR1 SGHAT, CDR2 FQDESV (reference sequence). CDR3 DNA sequence: TGTGCCAGCAGCTGGGCCCAAGGGGGAGCGGATCTTTACTACGAGCAGTACTTC. It encodes CASSWAQGGADLYYEQYF.

This clonotype has only a few counts. This chain uses TRBV4-3 with TRBJ1-5; no firm D call. Germline loops: CDR1 LGHNA, CDR2 YSLEER. The CDR3 has 16 residues. The V end lost 0 bases, the J end lost 3 bases, and 12 bases lay between the germline ends. The CDR3 DNA sequence: TGCGCCAGCAGCCAAGATGGAAGGAGTTACAATCAGCCCCAGCATTTT. Its protein is CASSQDGRSYNQPQHF.

This clonotype showed up many times. This chain uses TRBV12-3 or TRBV12-4 with TRBJ1-5; maybe TRBD1 (5 bases). V was trimmed by 7 bases and J by 2 bases, leaving 6 bases between them. The CDR3 is made up of 12 amino acids. This CDR3 is CASMTGNQPQHF. The CDR3 DNA follows: TGTGCCAGCATGACAGGCAATCAGCCCCAGCATTTT.

This clonotype was detected a few times. The chain employs TRBV27 and TRBJ2-7, with a weak D call TRBD1 (5 bases). This CDR3 contains 13 residues. Trimming cost V 6 bases and J 4 bases, with 13 bases left between them. Looked up from germline, CDR1 is MNHEY and CDR2 is SMNVEV (reference sequence). The CDR3 DNA reads TGTGCCAGCAGGCCGGGCCGACAGTACGAGCAGTACTTC. Its protein is CASRPGRQYEQYF.

The table lists this clonotype with a few counts. The V gene is TRBV6-1, the J gene TRBJ1-1; 9 positions agree with TRBD1. Germline CDR1 MNHNS, CDR2 SASEGT. The CDR3 extends over 17 amino acids. Trimming at V came to 6 bases and at J to 9 bases, leaving 20 bases not matched to a gene. CDR3 coding DNA: TGTGCCAGCAGAACTTGGGGAAGGGACAGGGCCGTGTTGAAAGCTTTCTTT. This sequence encodes CASRTWGRDRAVLKAFF.

This clonotype was detected only a few times. The gene calls are TRBV20-1 and TRBJ1-2, with 8 bases aligning to TRBD1. The V segment lost 0 bases and the J segment 8 bases; nucleotides outside the gene matches: 11. The CDR3 length is 15 residues. The V gene's germline CDR1 is DFQATT and CDR2 SNEGSKA (reference sequence). CDR3 residues: CSARERTGRSRGYTF. CDR3 in DNA: TGCAGTGCTAGAGAGAGGACAGGGAGGTCGCGGGGCTACACCTTC.

This clonotype was seen ten or more times. V gene TRBV20-1 combines with J gene TRBJ2-7, with a weak D call TRBD2 (6 bases). Trimming removed 3 bases at V and 6 bases at J, with 12 bases between. Germline-derived CDR1 and CDR2 are DFQATT and SNEGSKA (reference sequence). CDR3 length equals 12 residues. CDR3: CSASWREGEQYF. As DNA, the CDR3 is TGCAGTGCTAGTTGGCGGGAAGGCGAGCAGTACTTC.

This clonotype was seen a handful of times. The rearrangement joins TRBV18 to TRBJ2-7; D not certain. Germline values: CDR1 KGHSH, CDR2 LQKENI. CDR3 length: 12 amino acids. With 6 bases removed from V and 3 bases from J, the gap between germline ends came to 9 bases. The CDR3 DNA follows: TGTGCCAGCTCTGCGGCTAGCTACGAGCAGTACTTC. Its translation is CASSAASYEQYF.

The chain has TRBV6-2 or TRBV6-3 and TRBJ2-7, with 9 bases lining up with TRBD1. The length of the CDR3 is 15 residues. Germline CDR1 is MNHEY and CDR2 is SVGEGT. V shed 7 bases and J 2 bases; nucleotides not matched to a gene: 9. The CDR3 reads CASTKGQGIPYEQYF. In DNA form, the CDR3 reads TGTGCCAGCACGAAGGGACAGGGAATCCCCTACGAGCAGTACTTC.

This clonotype was recorded a few times. V and J are TRBV4-2 and TRBJ1-5; D gene unclear. V was trimmed by 2 bases and J by 3 bases, leaving 11 bases between them. This CDR3 comprises 15 residues. Germline loops: CDR1 LGHNA, CDR2 YNFKEQ. DNA for the CDR3: TGTGCCAGCAGCCAATCTGGGGAAGCCAATCAGCCCCAGCATTTT. Protein sequence: CASSQSGEANQPQHF.

This clonotype was observed a handful of times. The chain recombines TRBV20-1 with TRBJ1-2, with a tentative D call TRBD1 (6 bases). The germline V and J ends were trimmed by 5 bases and 2 bases, with 9 bases remaining between them. The CDR3 length is 12 residues. Germline lookup yields CDR1 DFQATT and CDR2 SNEGSKA (reference sequence). This chain's CDR3 is CSAYTGNYGYTF. The CDR3 nucleotides are TGCAGTGCTTATACAGGGAACTATGGCTACACCTTC.

The chain carries TRBV7-9 and TRBJ2-1; 7 nucleotides agree with TRBD2. Germline CDR1 SEHNR, CDR2 FQNEAQ (reference sequence). The CDR3 is 17 amino acids. With 4 bases clipped from V and 3 bases from J, the junction kept 12 bases outside the gene matches. The DNA of the CDR3 is TGTGCCAGCAGCTCCCCCTGGGAGGGCGGGATCTACAATGAGCAGTTCTTC. Translation: CASSSPWEGGIYNEQFF. Combining the CDR3 with reference TRBV7-9 and TRBJ2-1 gives the whole variable domain DTGVSQNPRHKITKRGQNVTFRCDPISEHNRLYWYRQTLGQGPEFLTYFQNEAQLEKSRLLSDRFSAERPKGSFSTLEIQRTEQGDSAMYLCASSSPWEGGIYNEQFFGPGTRLTVL.

The genes are TRBV23-1 and TRBJ1-6; 9 nucleotides match TRBD1. TRBV23-1 is given ORF status, its function remaining uncertain. The CDR3 consists of 17 residues. The junction had 9 bases not matched to a gene; V was cut back by 1 base and J by 8 bases. Here the CDR3 DNA reads TGCGCCAGCAGTCAATGGCGATTCGGACAGGGGTATTCACCCCTCCACTTT. Its protein is CASSQWRFGQGYSPLHF.

This clonotype was observed many times. The chain carries TRBV11-2 and TRBJ2-3; 12 bases fit TRBD2. J lost 2 bases, V lost 2 bases, and 8 bases had no gene match. Germline V gene lookup returns CDR1 SGHAT and CDR2 FQNNGV. CDR3 length equals 18 residues. CDR3 in amino acids: CASSLKASGGGITDTQYF. DNA of the CDR3: TGTGCCAGCAGCTTAAAGGCTAGCGGGGGGGGTATCACAGATACGCAGTATTTT.

In this sample, this clonotype turned up many times. The chain recombines TRBV9 with TRBJ2-1, with D possibly being TRBD2 (6 bases). Germline loops: CDR1 SGDLS, CDR2 YYNGEE. The CDR3 covers 14 residues. V was pared by 1 base and J by 4 bases, with 9 bases between. The CDR3 bases are TGTGCCAGCAGCGTAACGGGGGTTTACAATGAGCAGTTCTTC. It is translated as CASSVTGVYNEQFF.

This clonotype was observed a handful of times. The J gene is TRBJ2-1, the V gene TRBV6-1; no firm D call. CDR3 length: 15 residues. The germline V gene has CDR1 MNHNS and CDR2 SASEGT. The V and J ends lost 6 bases and 9 bases respectively, with 21 bases between them. As DNA, the CDR3 is TGTGCCAGCAGACCCCGTCCGGAGACACAAGTTGAGCAGTTCTTC. Protein product: CASRPRPETQVEQFF.

This clonotype was counted only a few times. The V and J genes are TRBV25-1 and TRBJ1-6, with D possibly matching TRBD1 (6 bases). The CDR3 sequence is 13 residues long. Trimming removed 0 bases at V and 14 bases at J, with 11 bases between. Germline V gene lookup returns CDR1 MGHDK and CDR2 SYGVNS. CDR3 bases: TGTGCCAGCAGTGAATATTTTAGGGGGACCCTCCACTTT. It encodes CASSEYFRGTLHF. Together with reference TRBV25-1 and TRBJ1-6, the CDR3 gives the full variable domain: EADIYQTPRYLVIGTGKKITLECSQTMGHDKMYWYQQDPGMELHLIHYSYGVNSTEKGDLSSESTVSRIRTEHFPLTLESARPSHTSQYLCASSEYFRGTLHFGNGTRLTVT.

The gene calls are TRBV5-1 and TRBJ2-1; 15 bases are a match to TRBD2. There are 17 residues in the CDR3. The germline gives CDR1 SGHRS, CDR2 YFSETQ. Losses at the gene ends were 4 bases for V and 4 bases for J; bases not matched to a gene: 6. The CDR3 coding sequence is TGCGCCAGCAGCCCCGGGACTAGCGGGAGGAGGTACAATGAGCAGTTCTTC. It encodes CASSPGTSGRRYNEQFF.

This clonotype was counted only a few times. This rearrangement joins TRBV12-3 or TRBV12-4 to TRBJ2-6, with D possibly called TRBD1 or TRBD2 (6 bases each). Trimming took off 8 bases at V and 3 bases at J, with 17 bases between the two ends. This CDR3 contains 16 residues. CDR3 DNA: TGTGCCAGCGGGCGATCGGGGGCGCATGGGGCCAACGTCCTGACTTTC. The encoded protein is CASGRSGAHGANVLTF.

This clonotype was detected ten times or more. The CDR3 reads CAISEGGAGELFF. The CDR3 DNA follows: TGTGCCATCAGTGAAGGGGGCGCCGGGGAGCTGTTTTTT. V is TRBV10-3 and J is TRBJ2-2, with 7 bases matching TRBD1. V lost 3 bases and J lost 6; bases outside the gene matches: 1. The length of the CDR3 is 13 residues. Germline V CDR1 and CDR2: ENHRY, SYGVKD.